This T cell receptor (beta chain) was identified during a study of blood T cell repertoires in COVID-19. About the research overall: From the United States, Italy and Spain came samples of acute and convalescent COVID-19.

Original data processing: Estimation of nucleated cell counts was performed using reference gene primer amplification. Libraries were prepared by immunoSEQ multiplex PCR; TCRdb keeps only in-frame clonotypes and omits some of them. Clone size and V and J calls were adopted from that table, with D and trimming inferred from the DNA. The sample lists 90,000 to 110,000 clones; roughly 85% were seen once. Trimming removed 0 bases from V and 7 bases from J, with 9 bases in between. The germline V gene encodes CDR1 LNHDA and CDR2 SQIVND (reference sequence). The CDR3 has 13 residues. Sequencing was carried out using peripheral blood. This chain links TRBV19 with TRBJ1-2; TRBD1 is a possible D gene (6 bases). This receptor was taken from a woman of 80 years or more with acute or convalescent COVID-19. DNA for the CDR3: TGTGCCAGTAGTATAGACGACAGGTCTGGCTACACCTTC. Amino acid sequence: CASSIDDRSGYTF.